This entry is about one TCR beta chain. Germline assignment: CDR1 MNHEY and CDR2 SVGAGI. The CDR3 covers 15 residues. V shed 6 bases, J shed 4 bases, and the junction held 9 bases outside the gene matches. These data are taken from a study of Ad26.COV2.S vaccination and SARS-CoV-2 variants. Treatment in this sample: 15 to 20 received Ad26.COV2.S at low or high dose, single or two shots; roughly 5 received placebo; per-sample allocation not given. The samples date from day 63 after the first vaccine or placebo injection. Assay: immunoSEQ multiplex PCR; the TCRdb copy retains only in-frame clones and omits some. The sample records 300,000 to 350,000 clones, roughly 90% being singletons.

The sample was peripheral blood, taken in a trial of Ad26.COV2.S vaccine versus placebo. The TCR was taken from a person between 18 and 60 years old who received the Ad26.COV2.S COVID-19 vaccine or a placebo. This rearrangement joins TRBV6-5 to TRBJ1-3, with TRBD1 matching over 7 bases. CDR3 protein: CASSPDRARGNTIYF. DNA for the CDR3: TGTGCCAGCAGCCCAGACAGGGCGAGAGGAAACACCATATATTTT.